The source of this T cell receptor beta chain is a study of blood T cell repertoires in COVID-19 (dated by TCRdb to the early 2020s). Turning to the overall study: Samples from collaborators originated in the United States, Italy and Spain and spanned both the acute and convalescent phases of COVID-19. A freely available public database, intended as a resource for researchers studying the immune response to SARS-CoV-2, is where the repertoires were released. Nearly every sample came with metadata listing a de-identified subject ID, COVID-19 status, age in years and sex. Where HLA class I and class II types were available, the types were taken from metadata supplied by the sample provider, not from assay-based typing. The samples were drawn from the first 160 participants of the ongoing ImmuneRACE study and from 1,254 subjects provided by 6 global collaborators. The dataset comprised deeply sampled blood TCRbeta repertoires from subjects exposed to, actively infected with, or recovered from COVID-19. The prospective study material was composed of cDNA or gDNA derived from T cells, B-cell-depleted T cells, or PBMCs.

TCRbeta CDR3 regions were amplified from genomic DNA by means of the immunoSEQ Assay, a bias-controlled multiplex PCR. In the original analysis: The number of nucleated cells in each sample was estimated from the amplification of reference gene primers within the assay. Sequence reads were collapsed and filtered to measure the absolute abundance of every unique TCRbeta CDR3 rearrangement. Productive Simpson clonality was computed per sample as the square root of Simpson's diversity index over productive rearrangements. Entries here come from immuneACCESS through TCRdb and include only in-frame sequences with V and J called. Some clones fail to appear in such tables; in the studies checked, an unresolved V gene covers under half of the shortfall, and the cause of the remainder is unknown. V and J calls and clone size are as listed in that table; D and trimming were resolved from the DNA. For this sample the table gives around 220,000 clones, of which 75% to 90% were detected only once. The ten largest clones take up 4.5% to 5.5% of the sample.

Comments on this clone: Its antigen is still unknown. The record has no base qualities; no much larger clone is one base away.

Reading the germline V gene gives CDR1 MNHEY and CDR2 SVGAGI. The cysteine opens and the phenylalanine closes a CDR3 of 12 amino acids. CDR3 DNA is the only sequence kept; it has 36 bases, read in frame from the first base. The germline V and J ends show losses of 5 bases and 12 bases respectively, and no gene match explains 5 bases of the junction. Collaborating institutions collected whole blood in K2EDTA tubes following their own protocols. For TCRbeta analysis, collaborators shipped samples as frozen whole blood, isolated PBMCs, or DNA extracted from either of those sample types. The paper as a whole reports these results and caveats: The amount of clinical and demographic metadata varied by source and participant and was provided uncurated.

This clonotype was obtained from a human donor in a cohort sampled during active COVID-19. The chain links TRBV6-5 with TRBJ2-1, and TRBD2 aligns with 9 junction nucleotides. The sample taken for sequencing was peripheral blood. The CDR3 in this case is CASSLSGSGQFF. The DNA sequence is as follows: TGTGCCAGCAGTCTTAGCGGGAGCGGGCAGTTCTTC.